This T cell receptor (beta chain) was sequenced in a study of cytotoxic CD8 clonotypes in ibrutinib-treated CLL. Looking at the study overall: Among the patients, around ten presented as relapsed/refractory and fewer than 16 as treatment-naive; around 18 showed unmutated IGHV. After median roughly 68 months, approximately 15 stayed in remission, approximately twelve progressed; responses roughly 25 partial, 2 complete. General study results and limits: Clonality went up at the time of ibrutinib response, stayed stable in sustained remission, and later dropped back toward its baseline level at progression.

About this clone itself: Its antigen is as yet unknown. Other nucleotide sequences from this sample produce the same CDR3.

V lost 2 bases and J lost 3, with 5 bases in between. Germline loops: CDR1 DFQATT, CDR2 SNEGSKA (reference sequence). This CDR3 is built from 11 residues. This table comes from immunoSEQ multiplex PCR, and its TCRdb copy is limited to in-frame clones, with some not included. Found here are 250,000 to 350,000 clones, more than 70% of them singletons; the top ten hold 5.6%. The J gene is TRBJ2-7, the V gene TRBV20-1; D not resolved. The TCR comes from a human donor with chronic lymphocytic leukemia. The specimen was PBMCs, collected at disease progression, from a patient treated with ibrutinib. In DNA, the CDR3 is TGCAGTGCTAGATCCGGCTACGAGCAGTACTTC. Amino acids: CSARSGYEQYF.